This entry lists 32 T cell receptor beta chains sequenced from one sample in a study of radiotherapy plus CTLA-4 blockade in lung cancer. Assay: immunoSEQ multiplex PCR; the TCRdb copy retains only in-frame clones and omits some. Of about 60,000 clones detected, over 70% appear once; the ten largest clones hold less than 4.5%. This specimen was peripheral blood, taken from a patient treated with radiotherapy plus ipilimumab. The receptors stem from a human donor with non-small cell lung cancer who had a partial response to radiotherapy plus ipilimumab.

The gene calls are TRBV7-3 and TRBJ1-6, with 10 nucleotides matching TRBD1. The CDR3 is made up of 15 amino acids. V shed 5 bases and J 8 bases; nucleotides not matched to a gene: 6. The germline V gene encodes CDR1 SGHTA and CDR2 FQGTGA. CDR3 residues: CASSRGTGAHSPLHF. As DNA, the CDR3 is TGTGCCAGCAGCCGAGGGACAGGGGCTCATTCACCCCTCCACTTT.

The chain combines TRBV18 with TRBJ1-1, with unresolved D. Germline CDR1 and CDR2: KGHSH and LQKENI. This CDR3 spans 12 amino acids. The V end was cut by 3 bases, the J end by 5 bases, with 7 bases between. The CDR3 DNA sequence: TGTGCCAGCTCACCTGCGGGTACTGAAGCTTTCTTT. This gives the protein CASSPAGTEAFF.

The chain is built from TRBV28 and TRBJ2-5, with D perhaps TRBD2 (6 bases). Germline CDR1 and CDR2: MDHEN and SYDVKM. V lost 6 bases and J 5 bases, leaving 19 bases between the germline ends. The CDR3 runs 15 residues. For the CDR3, the DNA is TGTGCCAGCAGCTCCTCAGTTGGGGGAGGCGAGACCCAGTACTTC. Residues: CASSSSVGGGETQYF. Combining the CDR3 with reference TRBV28 and TRBJ2-5 gives the whole variable domain DVKVTQSSRYLVKRTGEKVFLECVQDMDHENMFWYRQDPGLGLRLIYFSYDVKMKEKGDIPEGYSVSREKKERFSLILESASTNQTSMYLCASSSSVGGGETQYFGPGTRLLVL.

As DNA, the CDR3 is TGTGCCAGCAGCTTATCTTCGGGTTCTGGGGCCAACGTCCTGACTTTC. This encodes CASSLSSGSGANVLTF. J is TRBJ2-6 and V is TRBV7-3, with D unclear. The CDR3 contains 16 residues. Deletions cut 2 bases from V and 1 base from J, with 9 bases between. Germline V lookup: CDR1 SGHTA, CDR2 FQGTGA.

V gene TRBV2 combines with J gene TRBJ2-7; maybe TRBD1 (5 bases). Germline lookup yields CDR1 SNHLY and CDR2 FYNNEI. The germline V and J ends were trimmed by 4 bases and 5 bases, with 15 bases remaining between them. The CDR3 runs to 14 residues. DNA of the CDR3: TGTGCCAGCAGTGGAAGGGGCCTTTTCCACGAGCAGTACTTC. It translates to CASSGRGLFHEQYF.

The gene calls are TRBV14 and TRBJ2-6; TRBD1 aligns across 12 bases. V lost 1 base and J lost 0; bases outside the gene matches: 7. The germline CDR1 and CDR2 sequences are SGHDN and FVKESK. The CDR3 has 20 amino acids. The DNA for the CDR3 is TGTGCCAGCAGCCAAGGGGACAGGGGGCTGTTAGGCTCTGGGGCCAACGTCCTGACTTTC. This codes for CASSQGDRGLLGSGANVLTF.

The rearrangement uses TRBV5-1 and TRBJ2-3, with D possibly being TRBD2 (7 bases). The CDR3 has 16 amino acids. V was trimmed by 0 bases and J by 2 bases, leaving 13 bases between them. Looked up from germline, CDR1 is SGHRS and CDR2 is YFSETQ. The CDR3 sequence: CASSLVGGAATDTQYF. Here the CDR3 DNA reads TGCGCCAGCAGCTTGGTTGGGGGGGCCGCCACAGATACGCAGTATTTT.

In its sample, this clone was seen a few times. J is TRBJ1-2 and V is TRBV19; TRBD1 agrees at 8 bases. The CDR3 covers 14 residues. Germline assignment: CDR1 LNHDA and CDR2 SQIVND (reference sequence). With 6 bases clipped from V and 2 bases from J, the junction kept 5 bases outside the gene matches. CDR3 sequence: CASRPGQVNYGYTF. The CDR3 DNA reads TGTGCCAGTAGACCGGGACAGGTGAACTATGGCTACACCTTC.

The V gene is TRBV19, the J gene TRBJ1-2; TRBD1 matches at 7 bases. With V trimmed by 4 bases and J by 2 bases, 4 bases remained unmatched. The germline V gene has CDR1 LNHDA and CDR2 SQIVND (reference sequence). The CDR3 spans 14 residues. The CDR3 spells CASSTPGQNYGYTF. CDR3 DNA: TGTGCCAGTAGTACCCCGGGACAGAACTATGGCTACACCTTC.

This clone is a singleton in its sample. This chain links TRBV5-8 with TRBJ1-2; weak D call: TRBD1 (6 bases). Trimming shortened V by 2 bases and J by 5 bases, and 13 bases separated the two germline ends. CDR3 length: 14 amino acids. The germline V gene has CDR1 SGHTS and CDR2 YDEGEE. The CDR3 region is CASSLVQGFYGYTF. The CDR3 DNA reads TGTGCCAGCAGCTTAGTACAGGGTTTTTATGGCTACACCTTC.

This clone has only one observation. The CDR3 reads CASSADRVGADTQYF. CDR3 bases: TGTGCCAGCAGCGCGGACAGGGTAGGGGCAGATACGCAGTATTTT. The chain combines TRBV7-3 with TRBJ2-3; 8 bases are shared with TRBD1. V was clipped by 5 bases and J by 4 bases; unmatched bases: 8. The CDR3 spans 15 residues. Germline V lookup: CDR1 SGHTA, CDR2 FQGTGA.

This clone was seen a few times. The chain is built from TRBV30 and TRBJ1-1; the D is unclear. Germline loops: CDR1 GTSNPN, CDR2 SVGIG (reference sequence). The CDR3 length is 14 residues. The V end lost 0 bases, the J end lost 0 bases, and 8 bases lay between the germline ends. DNA of the CDR3: TGTGCCTGGAGTGTATACAGCATGAACACTGAAGCTTTCTTT. This codes for CAWSVYSMNTEAFF.

The V gene is TRBV7-3, the J gene TRBJ1-6; maybe TRBD1 (5 bases). The CDR3 runs 14 residues. Germline V CDR1 and CDR2: SGHTA, FQGTGA. V lost 5 bases and J lost 9, with 14 bases in between. CDR3 in DNA: TGTGCCAGCAGCCGTCTGTCCCAGGGTTCACCCCTCCACTTT. Translation: CASSRLSQGSPLHF.

CDR3 residues: CSAYRGGYTF. As DNA, the CDR3 is TGCAGTGCGTACAGGGGTGGCTACACCTTC. The chain employs TRBV20-1 and TRBJ1-2; 7 bases are a match to TRBD1. This CDR3 has 10 amino acids. The junction had 2 bases not matched to a gene; V was cut back by 6 bases and J by 7 bases. CDR1 is DFQATT and CDR2 is SNEGSKA in the germline V gene (reference sequence).

Judged by abundance, this clone is medium-sized. V and J are TRBV9 and TRBJ2-1, with a weak D call TRBD1 (6 bases). Germline CDR1 is SGDLS and CDR2 is YYNGEE. This CDR3 comprises 14 residues. Trimming stripped 0 bases from V and 9 bases from J, with 13 bases between. The CDR3 sequence: CASSVALLGGEQFF. CDR3 sequence (DNA): TGTGCCAGCAGCGTAGCCTTACTAGGGGGTGAGCAGTTCTTC.

The rearrangement links TRBV28 to TRBJ1-4; 12 positions match TRBD1. Trimming took 6 bases from V and 10 from J; bases not matched to a gene: 9. The length of the CDR3 is 15 residues. CDR1 and CDR2 from the germline V gene are MDHEN and SYDVKM. The DNA for the CDR3 is TGTGCCAGCAGCTCAACCCGGGACAGGGGGCGAAAACTGTTTTTT. This gives the protein CASSSTRDRGRKLFF. Drawing the rest from reference TRBV28 and TRBJ1-4, the complete variable domain is DVKVTQSSRYLVKRTGEKVFLECVQDMDHENMFWYRQDPGLGLRLIYFSYDVKMKEKGDIPEGYSVSREKKERFSLILESASTNQTSMYLCASSSTRDRGRKLFFGSGTQLSVL.

The chain recombines TRBV7-2 with TRBJ2-3; the D gene is possibly TRBD2 (6 bases). V gave up 2 bases and J gave up 9 bases, with 12 bases separating them. The CDR3 covers 13 residues. CDR1 and CDR2 from the germline V gene are SGHTA and FQGNSA. The CDR3 DNA follows: TGTGCCAGCAGCTTAAATCGGGGAGGAACGCAGTATTTT. It yields the protein CASSLNRGGTQYF.

The gene calls are TRBV28 and TRBJ1-6; D may be TRBD1 (6 bases). Between the trimmed V and J ends, which lost 4 bases and 2 bases, there was a span of 6 bases. The CDR3 length is 14 residues. Germline values: CDR1 MDHEN, CDR2 SYDVKM. The CDR3 nucleotides are TGTGCCAGCAGTTCAGGGGCCTATAATTCACCCCTCCACTTT. Encoded protein: CASSSGAYNSPLHF.

The chain combines TRBV15 with TRBJ1-3; 7 bases agree with TRBD1. From germline, CDR1 is LNHNV and CDR2 YYDKDF (reference sequence). The CDR3 is 12 residues long. With V trimmed by 2 bases and J by 10 bases, 2 bases remained unmatched. The CDR3 sequence: CATSRRQGTIYF. The CDR3 DNA reads as TGTGCCACCAGCAGAAGACAGGGAACCATATATTTT.

This clone was observed a few times. V gene TRBV5-4 combines with J gene TRBJ2-5, with 8 nucleotides matching TRBD2. Germline CDR1 SGHNT, CDR2 YYREEE (reference sequence). CDR3 length: 14 amino acids. V was pared by 0 bases and J by 5 bases, with 3 bases of the junction left unmatched. The CDR3 protein is CASSLGGRRETQYF. The CDR3, as DNA: TGTGCCAGCAGCTTGGGCGGGAGGCGTGAGACCCAGTACTTC.

The count of this clone is one. The rearrangement links TRBV2 to TRBJ2-5, with D possibly matching TRBD2 (6 bases). Trimming stripped 2 bases from V and 4 bases from J, with 14 bases between. CDR3 size: 15 residues. The germline CDR1 and CDR2 sequences are SNHLY and FYNNEI. The CDR3 nucleotides read TGTGCCAGCAGTGAATCCGGTATGGGGGGAGAGACCCAGTACTTC. It specifies CASSESGMGGETQYF.

V and J are TRBV18 and TRBJ2-5, with no clear D. V lost 3 bases and J 1 base, leaving 6 bases between the germline ends. Germline V gives CDR1 KGHSH, CDR2 LQKENI. CDR3 length: 13 residues. The CDR3 DNA is TGTGCCAGCTCACCGGGCATCCAAGAGACCCAGTACTTC. Translating it yields CASSPGIQETQYF.

This clone was counted between two and nine times. This chain links TRBV2 with TRBJ2-3; 8 bases map to TRBD2. CDR1 and CDR2 (germline): SNHLY, FYNNEI. J was trimmed by 0 bases and V by 9 bases; bases with no gene match: 5. CDR3 length: 14 amino acids. The CDR3 region is CARDSGTSTDTQYF. The CDR3 nucleotides read TGTGCCAGGGATAGCGGGACTAGCACAGATACGCAGTATTTT.

The gene calls are TRBV15 and TRBJ1-3; D ambiguous. The CDR3 length is 16 residues. V was shortened by 1 base and J by 0 bases, with 10 bases between the two germline ends. Germline V CDR1 and CDR2: LNHNV, YYDKDF (reference sequence). Here the CDR3 reads CATSRAERFSGNTIYF. Written as DNA, the CDR3 is TGTGCCACCAGCAGAGCGGAGCGGTTCTCTGGAAACACCATATATTTT.

V is TRBV11-2 and J is TRBJ1-2, with D possibly matching TRBD1 (5 bases). Trimming removed 0 bases from V and 8 bases from J, with 10 bases in between. Germline loops: CDR1 SGHAT, CDR2 FQNNGV. This CDR3 region has 13 residues. The CDR3 reads CASSLDVTDGYTF. CDR3 sequence (DNA): TGTGCCAGCAGCTTAGACGTGACAGACGGCTACACCTTC.

This chain connects TRBV6-1 to TRBJ1-1; possible D gene TRBD1, 5 bases. The CDR3 consists of 15 residues. V was clipped by 2 bases and J by 1 base, with 11 bases between them. The germline V gene has CDR1 MNHNS and CDR2 SASEGT. The CDR3 coding sequence is TGTGCCAGCAGTGAATATACGCAGGGGAACACTGAAGCTTTCTTT. Amino acids: CASSEYTQGNTEAFF.

The rearrangement joins TRBV9 to TRBJ2-5; 10 bases fit TRBD1. J was trimmed by 5 bases and V by 4 bases; bases with no gene match: 8. The CDR3 is made up of 15 amino acids. Germline lookup yields CDR1 SGDLS and CDR2 YYNGEE. The CDR3 coding sequence is TGTGCCAGCAGCTTAACGACAGGGGGCCTGGAGACCCAGTACTTC. Its translation: CASSLTTGGLETQYF.

This clone was counted only a few times. V gene TRBV2 combines with J gene TRBJ2-3; no clear D. The germline V gene encodes CDR1 SNHLY and CDR2 FYNNEI. This CDR3 has 12 amino acids. V lost 7 bases to trimming and J lost 5 bases, with 10 bases between them. The CDR3 protein is CASTYERDTQYF. The CDR3 bases are TGTGCCAGCACGTATGAGAGAGATACGCAGTATTTT.

The V gene is TRBV6-5, the J gene TRBJ2-3; 9 nucleotides line up with TRBD2. The V segment lost 2 bases and the J segment 8 bases; nucleotides outside the gene matches: 11. The CDR3 consists of 16 residues. The germline CDR1 and CDR2 sequences are MNHEY and SVGAGI. This CDR3 is CASSYGVAGGPGTQYF. As DNA, the CDR3 is TGTGCCAGCAGTTACGGGGTGGCGGGGGGGCCCGGTACGCAGTATTTT.

The chain carries TRBV28 and TRBJ1-2, with D perhaps TRBD1 (5 bases). Trimming removed 2 bases from V and 4 bases from J, with 11 bases in between. Germline V gives CDR1 MDHEN, CDR2 SYDVKM. CDR3 length equals 14 residues. The CDR3 nucleotides are TGTGCCAGCAGTTTACGGGGACTCTTCTATGGCTACACCTTC. The encoded protein is CASSLRGLFYGYTF.

The chain couples TRBV6-5 to TRBJ1-6; unclear D gene. V dropped 6 bases and J dropped 11 bases, with 11 bases sitting between them. The CDR3 is made up of 12 amino acids. The germline CDR1 and CDR2 sequences are MNHEY and SVGAGI. CDR3 region: CASRSTRAPLHF. The CDR3 region has the DNA TGTGCCAGCAGGTCGACTAGGGCACCCCTCCACTTT.

The chain joins TRBV27 to TRBJ1-6; D gene ambiguous. The germline CDR1 and CDR2 sequences are MNHEY and SMNVEV (reference sequence). The CDR3 totals 18 residues. Trimming took off 5 bases at V and 0 bases at J, with 17 bases between the two ends. The CDR3 DNA follows: TGTGCCAGCAGTCCCTCCCCCCACAGTAGCTCCTATAATTCACCCCTCCACTTT. Translating it yields CASSPSPHSSSYNSPLHF.